Listed below are T cell receptor beta chains from one sample, sequenced in a study of T cell responses to AZD1222 COVID-19 vaccine. Sequenced by immunoSEQ multiplex PCR; TCRdb stores in-frame clones only, minus some. The sample has roughly 180,000 clones, roughly 91% seen once; the top ten hold roughly 2%. Sequenced material: peripheral blood, taken 28 days after the second AZD1222 dose. The origin of the receptors is an adult who received the AZD1222 COVID-19 vaccine. CDR3s include the opening cysteine and the closing phenylalanine or tryptophan. A D gene is named only where the DNA matches it firmly. Clone size appears in some rows only: once, few, many, or a class for an expanded clone.

D gene,clone size,V gene,J gene,CDR3 DNA,CDR3 protein
TRBD1,-,TRBV6-6,TRBJ1-1,TGTGCCAGCAGTTACGGTCGACAGGGCACTGAAGCTTTCTTT,CASSYGRQGTEAFF
-,once,TRBV7-9,TRBJ2-2,TGTGCCAGCAGCTTACAAGACAGTATCACCGGGGAGCTGTTTTTT,CASSLQDSITGELFF
-,once,TRBV3-1/TRBV3-2,TRBJ1-5,TGTGCCAGCAGCCAAGGGGGCAGGCTAGGAAATCAGCCCCAGCATTTT,CASSQGGRLGNQPQHF
-,-,TRBV7-2,TRBJ1-4,TGTGCCAGCAGCTTAAAGGGCGGTGAAAAACTGTTTTTT,CASSLKGGEKLFF
TRBD1,-,TRBV11-2,TRBJ2-7,TGTGCCAGCAGCTTCTCGGGACAGGGGGAGCAGTACTTC,CASSFSGQGEQYF
-,few,TRBV4-3,TRBJ1-5,TGCGCCAGCAGCCAAGAAGGCTGGGGGCCCCAGCATTTT,CASSQEGWGPQHF
TRBD1,once,TRBV5-4,TRBJ1-2,TGTGCCAGCAGCGCGGGACAGGGCATGAACTATGGCTACACCTTC,CASSAGQGMNYGYTF
-,-,TRBV27,TRBJ2-1,TGTGCCAGCAGTTTCTTGCGAGCGGGTTACCATAATGAGCAGTTCTTC,CASSFLRAGYHNEQFF
TRBD1,-,TRBV27,TRBJ1-1,TGTGCCAGCAGCTATTCAGGGGGCCTGAACACTGAAGCTTTCTTT,CASSYSGGLNTEAFF
TRBD1,-,TRBV7-9,TRBJ1-5,TGTGCCAGCAGCTCAGGACAGGGGGCGGTCAATCAGCCCCAGCATTTT,CASSSGQGAVNQPQHF
-,-,TRBV28,TRBJ1-5,TGTGCCAGCAGTTCCCGACAGCTCACATTTAATCAGCCCCAGCATTTT,CASSSRQLTFNQPQHF
-,-,TRBV10-3,TRBJ1-1,TGTGCCACCAAGGGTCCCGAACATGAAGCTTTCTTT,CATKGPEHEAFF
-,-,TRBV28,TRBJ1-1,TGTGCCAGCAGACTTCAGGCTCACACTGAAGCTTTCTTT,CASRLQAHTEAFF
-,once,TRBV5-4,TRBJ1-4,TGTGCCAGCAGCTTGGATAGGGGCGAAAAACTGTTTTTT,CASSLDRGEKLFF
-,-,TRBV6-6,TRBJ1-5,TGTGCCAGCAGTCCGCGGGGGGAGGTGCGTAGCAATCAGCCCCAGCATTTT,CASSPRGEVRSNQPQHF
TRBD2,-,TRBV11-2,TRBJ2-7,TGTGCCAGCAGCTCGACTAGCGGGGGACTTTCGGAGCAGTACTTC,CASSSTSGGLSEQYF
-,-,TRBV7-9,TRBJ2-7,TGTGCCAGCAGCTTAGAGGCTATTGGCGAGCAGTACTTC,CASSLEAIGEQYF
TRBD2,-,TRBV19,TRBJ2-1,TGTGCCAGTAGTACCCTAGCGGGAGGAAACAATGAGCAGTTCTTC,CASSTLAGGNNEQFF
TRBD1,-,TRBV7-2,TRBJ2-5,TGTGCCAGCAGCCGGGACAGGGGGCACGAGACCCAGTACTTC,CASSRDRGHETQYF
-,few,TRBV15,TRBJ2-1,TGTGCCACCAGCACCAACCCGGGACCAACGACCAATGAGCAGTTCTTC,CATSTNPGPTTNEQFF
TRBD1,-,TRBV11-2,TRBJ1-1,TGTGCCAGCAGCTACCTAGGACAGGGAGGCACTGAAGCTTTCTTT,CASSYLGQGGTEAFF
-,-,TRBV5-1,TRBJ2-1,TGCGCCAGCAGCTTGGCAAGGGTGGAGTACAATGAGCAGTTCTTC,CASSLARVEYNEQFF
-,-,TRBV7-2,TRBJ1-5,TGTGCCAGCAGCTTCGATTCAGGCCAGGGTCAGCCCCAGCATTTT,CASSFDSGQGQPQHF
-,-,TRBV25-1,TRBJ1-5,TGTGCCAGCAGTGGAACAGGGCGTAGCAATCAGCCCCAGCATTTT,CASSGTGRSNQPQHF
-,-,TRBV6-4,TRBJ1-5,TGTGCCAGCAGTACACAAGGGGGACAGCCCCAGCATTTT,CASSTQGGQPQHF
-,-,TRBV6-6,TRBJ1-2,TGTGCCAGCAGTCACGAACAGGGTTCCTATGGCTACACCTTC,CASSHEQGSYGYTF
TRBD2,-,TRBV5-4,TRBJ2-3,TGTGCCAGCAGCTTGGGACTAGCGGGGGGCACAGATACGCAGTATTTT,CASSLGLAGGTDTQYF
TRBD2,-,TRBV3-1/TRBV3-2,TRBJ2-7,TGTGCCAGCAGCCCGACTAGCTCAAGCTCCTACGAGCAGTACTTC,CASSPTSSSSYEQYF
-,few,TRBV4-1,TRBJ1-2,TGCGCCAGCAGCCAAGTTTTTCAGGTTCATGGCTACACCTTC,CASSQVFQVHGYTF
-,-,TRBV21-1,TRBJ2-3,TGTGCCAGCAGCAAATCGGGGGGGTCGGGGACGGAACACACAGATACGCAGTATTTT,CASSKSGGSGTEHTDTQYF
-,few,TRBV9,TRBJ2-2,TGTGCCAGCAGCGTCTACAGCTCGAACACCGGGGAGCTGTTTTTT,CASSVYSSNTGELFF
-,-,TRBV6-5,TRBJ1-1,TGTGCCAGCAGTCTAGGACACAGCACTGAAGCTTTCTTT,CASSLGHSTEAFF
-,-,TRBV6-5,TRBJ2-7,TGTGCCAGCAGTTACTCCAACTACGCCTACGAGCAGTACTTC,CASSYSNYAYEQYF